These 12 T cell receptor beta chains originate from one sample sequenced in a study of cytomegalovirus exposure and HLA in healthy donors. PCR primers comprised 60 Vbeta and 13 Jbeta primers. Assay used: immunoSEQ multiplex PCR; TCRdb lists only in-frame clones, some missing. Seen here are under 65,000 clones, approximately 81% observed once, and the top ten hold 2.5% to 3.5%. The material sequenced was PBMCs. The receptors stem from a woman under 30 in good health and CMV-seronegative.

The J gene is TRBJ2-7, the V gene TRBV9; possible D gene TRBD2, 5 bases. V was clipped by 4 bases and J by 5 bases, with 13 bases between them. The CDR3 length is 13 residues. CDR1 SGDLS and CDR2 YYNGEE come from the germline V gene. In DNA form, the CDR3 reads TGTGCCAGCAGCTCGACGGGGTACGACGAGCAGTACTTC. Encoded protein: CASSSTGYDEQYF.

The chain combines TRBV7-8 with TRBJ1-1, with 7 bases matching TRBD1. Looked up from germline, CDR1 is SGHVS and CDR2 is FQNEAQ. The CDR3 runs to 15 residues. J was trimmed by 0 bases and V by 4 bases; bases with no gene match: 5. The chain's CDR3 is CASSSRQGVNTEAFF. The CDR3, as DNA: TGTGCCAGCAGCTCCCGACAGGGTGTGAACACTGAAGCTTTCTTT.

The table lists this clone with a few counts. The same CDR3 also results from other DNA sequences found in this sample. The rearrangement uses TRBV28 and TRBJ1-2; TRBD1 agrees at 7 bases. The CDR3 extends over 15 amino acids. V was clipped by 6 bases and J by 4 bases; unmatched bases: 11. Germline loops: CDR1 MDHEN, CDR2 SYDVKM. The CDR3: CASRDTTGTSYGYTF. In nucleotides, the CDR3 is TGTGCCAGCAGGGATACGACAGGGACTTCCTATGGCTACACCTTC.

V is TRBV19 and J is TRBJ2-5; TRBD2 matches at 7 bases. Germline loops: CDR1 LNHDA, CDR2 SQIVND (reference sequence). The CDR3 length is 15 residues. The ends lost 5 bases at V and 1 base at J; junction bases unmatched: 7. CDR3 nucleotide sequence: TGTGCCAGTAGTGCGTCCCTAGCGGCCCAAGAGACCCAGTACTTC. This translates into CASSASLAAQETQYF.

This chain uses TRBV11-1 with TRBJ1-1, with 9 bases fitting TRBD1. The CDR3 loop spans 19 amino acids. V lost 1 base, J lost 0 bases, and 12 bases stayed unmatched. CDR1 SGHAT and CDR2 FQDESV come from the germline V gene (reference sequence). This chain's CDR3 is CASSLEGGGQGNMNTEAFF. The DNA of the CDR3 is TGTGCCAGCAGCTTAGAGGGTGGGGGACAGGGTAACATGAACACTGAAGCTTTCTTT.

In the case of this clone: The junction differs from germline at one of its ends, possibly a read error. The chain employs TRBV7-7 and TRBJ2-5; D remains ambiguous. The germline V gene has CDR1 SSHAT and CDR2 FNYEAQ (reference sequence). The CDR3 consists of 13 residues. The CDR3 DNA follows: TGTGCTAGCAGCCCCAGAGCGCAAGAGACCCAGTACTTC. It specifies CASSPRAQETQYF.

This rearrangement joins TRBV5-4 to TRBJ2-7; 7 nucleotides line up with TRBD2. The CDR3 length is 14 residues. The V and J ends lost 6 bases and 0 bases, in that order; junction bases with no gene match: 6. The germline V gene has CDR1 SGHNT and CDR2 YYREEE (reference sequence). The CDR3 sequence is CASNPRGSSYEQYF. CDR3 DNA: TGTGCCAGCAACCCCCGCGGGAGCTCCTACGAGCAGTACTTC.

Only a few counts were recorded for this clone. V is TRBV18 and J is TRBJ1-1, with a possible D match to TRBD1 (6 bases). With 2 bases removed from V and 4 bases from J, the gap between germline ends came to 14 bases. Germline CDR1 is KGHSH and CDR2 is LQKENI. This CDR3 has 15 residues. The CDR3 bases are TGTGCCAGCTCACCAGATACAGGGCCCGGCACTGAAGCTTTCTTT. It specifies CASSPDTGPGTEAFF. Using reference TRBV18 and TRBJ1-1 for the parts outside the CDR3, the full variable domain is NAGVMQNPRHLVRRRGQEARLRCSPMKGHSHVYWYRQLPEEGLKFMVYLQKENIIDESGMPKERFSAEFPKEGPSILRIQQVVRGDSAAYFCASSPDTGPGTEAFFGQGTRLTVV.

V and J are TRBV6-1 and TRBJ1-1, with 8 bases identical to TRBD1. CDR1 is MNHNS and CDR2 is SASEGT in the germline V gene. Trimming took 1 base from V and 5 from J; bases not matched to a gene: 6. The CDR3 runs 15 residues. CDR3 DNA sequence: TGTGCCAGCAGTGAAGGGACAGGGAGGAGTACTGAAGCTTTCTTT. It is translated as CASSEGTGRSTEAFF.

The CDR3 spells CASSLLSSGRANEQFF. CDR3 coding DNA: TGTGCCAGCAGCTTGCTGTCTAGCGGGAGGGCCAATGAGCAGTTCTTC. The V call is TRBV5-6, the J call TRBJ2-1; 12 bases map to TRBD2. The V segment lost 1 base and the J segment 6 bases; nucleotides outside the gene matches: 5. The germline gives CDR1 SGHDT, CDR2 YYEEEE. CDR3 length: 16 residues.

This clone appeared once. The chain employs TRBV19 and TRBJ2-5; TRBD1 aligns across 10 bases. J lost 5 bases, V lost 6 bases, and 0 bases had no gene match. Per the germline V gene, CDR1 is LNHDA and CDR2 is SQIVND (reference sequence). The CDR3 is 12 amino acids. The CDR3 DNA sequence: TGTGCCAGTAGGGACAGGGGGGAGACCCAGTACTTC. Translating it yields CASRDRGETQYF.

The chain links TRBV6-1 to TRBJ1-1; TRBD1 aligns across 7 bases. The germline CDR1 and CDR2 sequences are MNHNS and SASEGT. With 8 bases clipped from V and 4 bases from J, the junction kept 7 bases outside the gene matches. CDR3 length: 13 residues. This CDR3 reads CASCRQGITEAFF. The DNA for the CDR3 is TGTGCCAGCTGTCGACAGGGAATCACTGAAGCTTTCTTT.